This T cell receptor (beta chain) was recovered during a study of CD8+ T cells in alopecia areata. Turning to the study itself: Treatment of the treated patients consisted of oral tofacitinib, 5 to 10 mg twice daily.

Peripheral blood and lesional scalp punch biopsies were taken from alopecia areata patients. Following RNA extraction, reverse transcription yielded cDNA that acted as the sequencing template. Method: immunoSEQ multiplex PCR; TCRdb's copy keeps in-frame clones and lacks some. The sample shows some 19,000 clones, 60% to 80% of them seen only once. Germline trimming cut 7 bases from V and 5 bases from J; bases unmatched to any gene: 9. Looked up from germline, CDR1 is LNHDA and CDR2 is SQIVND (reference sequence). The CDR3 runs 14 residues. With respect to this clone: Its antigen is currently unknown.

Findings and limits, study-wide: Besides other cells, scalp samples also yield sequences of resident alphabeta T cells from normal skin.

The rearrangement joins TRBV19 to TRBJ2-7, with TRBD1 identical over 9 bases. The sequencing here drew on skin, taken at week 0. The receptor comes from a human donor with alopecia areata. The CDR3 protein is CASTPGTGTHEQYF. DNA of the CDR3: TGTGCCAGTACCCCAGGGACAGGGACCCACGAGCAGTACTTC.